Following are 14 T cell receptor beta chains from one sample sequenced in a study of T cell repertoires in aging, cancer and after chemotherapy (dated by TCRdb to about 2019). Genomic DNA extracted from peripheral blood, rather than sorted cells or RNA, was used as the source for amplification of TCR beta rearrangements. Sequenced using an Illumina MiSeq. Using a mixed TRB-A/B primer pool, multiplex touch-down PCR amplified rearranged TRB sequences covering the V, D and J segments. In-frame beta chains were kept once TCRdb had trimmed the public reads at Q25 with fastp and called clones with MiXCR. All rows with the same CDR3 protein become a single entry with the most common DNA and genes. Counted in this sample were 15,000 to 20,000 distinct CDR3 sequences; 30% to 45% of them appeared once. Of the sample, over 15% is held by the ten largest clones. Specimen: blood. These receptor sequences come from a human donor with a solid tumor.

The chain carries TRBV5-1 and TRBJ2-3; 14 bases are a match to TRBD2. Trimming removed 4 bases from V and 6 bases from J; junction bases left unmatched: 13. The germline CDR1 and CDR2 sequences are SGHRS and YFSETQ. The CDR3 extends over 18 amino acids. For the CDR3, the DNA is TGCGCCAGCAGCCAAGGACTAGCGGGGGGCGGAGGTGGTGATACGCAGTATTTT. It specifies CASSQGLAGGGGGDTQYF. The entire variable domain, with the rest obtained from reference TRBV5-1 and TRBJ2-3, is as follows: KAGVTQTPRYLIKTRGQQVTLSCSPISGHRSVSWYQQTPGQGLQFLFEYFSETQRNKGNFPGRFSGRQFSNSRSEMNVSTLELGDSALYLCASSQGLAGGGGGDTQYFGPGTRLTVL.

This CDR3 is CASSENKGPRGGYTF. CDR3 in DNA: TGTGCCAGCAGTGAGAACAAGGGCCCTAGGGGTGGCTACACCTTC. The chain combines TRBV28 with TRBJ1-2; maybe TRBD1 (5 bases). Germline values: CDR1 MDHEN, CDR2 SYDVKM. V lost 5 bases and J 7 bases, leaving 20 bases between the germline ends. The CDR3 spans 15 residues.

The chain carries TRBV11-2 and TRBJ1-3, with D perhaps TRBD1 (6 bases). Germline loops: CDR1 SGHAT, CDR2 FQNNGV. The CDR3 spans 16 residues. With 0 bases removed from V and 3 bases from J, the gap between germline ends came to 12 bases. CDR3 residues: CASSLEFGGSGNTIYF. The CDR3 bases are TGTGCCAGCAGCTTAGAATTCGGGGGCAGTGGAAACACCATATATTTT.

In this sample, this clonotype turned up a few times. The chain carries TRBV7-9 and TRBJ2-3, with D perhaps matching TRBD1 (6 bases). V was cut by 3 bases and J by 0 bases, with 10 bases left in between. The CDR3 covers 15 residues. Germline V gene data show CDR1 as SEHNR and CDR2 as FQNEAQ (reference sequence). The CDR3 loop is CASSFRTASTDTQYF. DNA of the CDR3: TGTGCCAGCAGCTTTCGGACAGCTAGCACAGATACGCAGTATTTT.

The chain joins TRBV29-1 to TRBJ1-4; D gene unclear. The germline V and J ends were trimmed by 5 bases and 7 bases, with 8 bases remaining between them. The CDR3 is made up of 11 amino acids. The germline V gene encodes CDR1 SQVTM and CDR2 ANQGSEA. CDR3 coding DNA: TGCAGCGTTCATGGAGGTGAAAAACTGTTTTTT. The encoded protein is CSVHGGEKLFF.

This clonotype came up a few times. The gene calls are TRBV30 and TRBJ1-3; D unresolved. The germline V gene has CDR1 GTSNPN and CDR2 SVGIG (reference sequence). The CDR3 sequence is 13 residues long. Trimming left V 4 bases short and J 9 bases short, with 16 bases between. The CDR3 region is CAWTALGRGTIYF. The CDR3 DNA reads as TGTGCCTGGACAGCCCTAGGTCGAGGCACCATATATTTT. Filled out from reference TRBV30 and TRBJ1-3, the complete variable domain reads SQTIHQWPATLVQPVGSPLSLECTVEGTSNPNLYWYRQAAGRGLQLLFYSVGIGQISSEVPQNLSASRPQDRQFILSSKKLLLSDSGFYLCAWTALGRGTIYFGEGSWLTVV.

The chain has TRBV6-6 and TRBJ2-3; TRBD1 agrees at 10 bases. The V gene end was trimmed by 0 bases and the J gene end by 4 bases; junction bases not matched to a gene: 4. This CDR3 is 16 amino acids long. Germline CDR1 reads MNHNY; CDR2 reads SVGAGI (reference sequence). The CDR3 DNA is TGTGCCAGCAGTTACTCGGGAGGACAGGGGGCAGATACGCAGTATTTT. Translated, it gives CASSYSGGQGADTQYF.

In this sample, this clonotype turned up a few times. The rearrangement uses TRBV27 and TRBJ2-5, with TRBD1 as a possible D gene (5 bases). Germline CDR1 MNHEY, CDR2 SMNVEV (reference sequence). The V end lost 2 bases, the J end lost 2 bases, and 21 bases lay between the germline ends. The CDR3 covers 18 residues. CDR3 nucleotide sequence: TGTGCCAGCAGTTTAAGACAAGGGGCCCTCTGGGGTCAAGAGACCCAGTACTTC. Its protein product is CASSLRQGALWGQETQYF.

This clonotype was observed a single time. The chain couples TRBV20-1 to TRBJ1-2; D might be TRBD1 (6 bases). The V gene lost 5 bases and the J gene lost 0 bases, with 16 bases spanning the gap. The CDR3 is 15 amino acids. Germline V lookup: CDR1 DFQATT, CDR2 SNEGSKA (reference sequence). This chain's CDR3 is CSAEGGRQANYGYTF. Here the CDR3 DNA reads TGCAGTGCTGAGGGGGGACGCCAAGCTAACTATGGCTACACCTTC.

The chain recombines TRBV6-1 with TRBJ2-3; no definite D call. The germline gives CDR1 MNHNS, CDR2 SASEGT. The CDR3 is 13 residues long. V lost 3 bases to trimming and J lost 0 bases, with 4 bases between them. The CDR3 spells CASSDRSTDTQYF. The CDR3 DNA follows: TGTGCCAGCAGTGATCGCAGCACAGATACGCAGTATTTT.

This clonotype was detected only a few times. The rearrangement links TRBV5-4 to TRBJ2-6; 11 bases are a match to TRBD1. Germline lookup yields CDR1 SGHNT and CDR2 YYREEE (reference sequence). V gave up 4 bases and J gave up 1 base; unmatched junction bases: 7. This CDR3 is 18 amino acids long. This CDR3 is CASSIGQGALSGANVLTF. The CDR3 nucleotides read TGTGCCAGCAGCATAGGACAGGGGGCCCTATCTGGGGCCAACGTCCTGACTTTC.

This clonotype was seen only a few times. J is TRBJ1-3 and V is TRBV13; D is uncertain. Looked up from germline, CDR1 is PRHDT and CDR2 is FYEKMQ (reference sequence). The CDR3 has 16 residues. Trimming stripped 0 bases from V and 0 bases from J, with 9 bases between. The CDR3 DNA reads as TGTGCCAGCAGCTTAGGGGGCCGAATCTCTGGAAACACCATATATTTT. This sequence encodes CASSLGGRISGNTIYF.

This clonotype came up a few times. The rearrangement links TRBV6-5 to TRBJ1-5; 8 nucleotides line up with TRBD1. The CDR3 consists of 14 residues. V lost 5 bases and J lost 4; bases outside the gene matches: 4. CDR1 MNHEY and CDR2 SVGAGI come from the germline V gene. This chain's CDR3 is CASSRDRRNQPQHF. CDR3 in DNA: TGTGCCAGCAGTCGGGACAGGAGGAATCAGCCCCAGCATTTT.

This clonotype has just a few counts. The chain links TRBV19 to TRBJ2-7, with 7 bases that match TRBD1. Germline V CDR1 and CDR2: LNHDA, SQIVND (reference sequence). V gave up 2 bases and J gave up 2 bases; unmatched junction bases: 3. The CDR3 is 14 residues long. As DNA, the CDR3 is TGTGCCAGTAGTATATCGGGGACAGCCTACGAGCAGTACTTC. Its protein product is CASSISGTAYEQYF.